The sequence of this T cell receptor beta chain was determined in a study of T cells after posttransplantation cyclophosphamide. General observations from the study: Blood and skin or GI T cell repertoires showed limited TRB overlap. Recipient CMV seropositivity and CMV reactivation strongly tracked TRB clonality.

Some clones are missing from TCRdb's copy, which holds only in-frame ones; the method was immunoSEQ multiplex PCR. This table holds 1,200 or so clones, roughly 74% found once. Regarding this clone: Its antigen is undetermined.

V gave up 2 bases and J gave up 2 bases, with 17 bases separating them. CDR1 KGHSH and CDR2 LQKENI come from the germline V gene. The CDR3 contains 17 residues. The receptor's source is a man in his fifties or sixties in good health, CMV-negative, and a related stem cell transplant donor. The sequenced sample consisted of memory CD8+ T cells sorted from blood. This chain links TRBV18 with TRBJ2-3; D not certain. Written as DNA, the CDR3 is TGTGCCAGCTCACCATCTAATGGGTTACAGATCACAGATACGCAGTATTTT. This gives the protein CASSPSNGLQITDTQYF.